One sample yielded the 13 T cell receptor beta chains listed below, sequenced in a study of cytomegalovirus exposure and HLA in healthy donors. With 60 Vbeta and 13 Jbeta primers, the PCR was carried out. Here immunoSEQ multiplex PCR was the method, and the copy in TCRdb shows in-frame clones only, minus some. The sample holds roughly 180,000 clones, about four fifths seen once. Sequenced sample: PBMCs. Receptors originate from a man between 35 and 55 years old in good health and CMV-seronegative.

The chain carries TRBV6-6 and TRBJ2-2, with 11 bases that match TRBD2. CDR3 length: 15 residues. Germline V CDR1 and CDR2: MNHNY, SVGAGI (reference sequence). Germline trimming cut 3 bases from V and 6 bases from J; bases unmatched to any gene: 3. This CDR3 reads CASSYGSGRAGELFF. The CDR3 DNA sequence: TGTGCCAGCAGTTATGGTAGCGGGAGGGCCGGGGAGCTGTTTTTT.

The chain links TRBV19 to TRBJ1-5; D remains unclear. Germline V gives CDR1 LNHDA, CDR2 SQIVND (reference sequence). This CDR3 has 11 amino acids. Between the trimmed V and J ends, which lost 8 bases and 6 bases, there was a span of 8 bases. CDR3 sequence: CASGLSQPQHF. CDR3 DNA: TGTGCCAGTGGTTTGAGTCAGCCCCAGCATTTT.

The chain links TRBV5-1 to TRBJ2-7; D might be TRBD1 (5 bases). V shed 0 bases and J shed 6 bases, with 10 bases lying between them. The CDR3 has 13 residues. The germline gives CDR1 SGHRS, CDR2 YFSETQ. This chain's CDR3 is CASSLEQGPEQYF. The CDR3 coding sequence is TGCGCCAGCAGCTTGGAGCAGGGCCCCGAGCAGTACTTC.

The V and J genes are TRBV10-3 and TRBJ2-3, with 10 bases identical to TRBD2. CDR1 ENHRY and CDR2 SYGVKD come from the germline V gene. The CDR3 contains 15 residues. The V gene end was trimmed by 6 bases and the J gene end by 5 bases; junction bases not matched to a gene: 8. The CDR3 region is CAISRAGGPGDTQYF. The CDR3 nucleotides read TGTGCCATCAGCAGAGCGGGGGGGCCTGGAGATACGCAGTATTTT.

The genes are TRBV29-1 and TRBJ1-1, with 7 bases that match TRBD1. J was trimmed by 4 bases and V by 7 bases; bases with no gene match: 12. The CDR3 totals 14 residues. Germline V gene lookup returns CDR1 SQVTM and CDR2 ANQGSEA. The CDR3 sequence: CSAYSPGDSTEAFF. For the CDR3, the DNA is TGCAGCGCCTACTCCCCGGGGGACAGCACTGAAGCTTTCTTT.

The V gene is TRBV28, the J gene TRBJ2-3; 12 bases agree with TRBD2. Trimming cost V 6 bases and J 2 bases; bases outside gene matches: 6. Germline V gene data show CDR1 as MDHEN and CDR2 as SYDVKM. The CDR3 covers 16 residues. The CDR3 sequence: CASREASGRATDTQYF. CDR3 bases: TGTGCCAGCAGGGAGGCTAGCGGGAGGGCCACAGATACGCAGTATTTT. Supplemented by reference TRBV28 and TRBJ2-3, the full variable domain reads DVKVTQSSRYLVKRTGEKVFLECVQDMDHENMFWYRQDPGLGLRLIYFSYDVKMKEKGDIPEGYSVSREKKERFSLILESASTNQTSMYLCASREASGRATDTQYFGPGTRLTVL.

The chain employs TRBV19 and TRBJ1-4; D unclear. This CDR3 region has 13 residues. V lost 0 bases to trimming and J lost 7 bases, with 6 bases between them. Germline V gives CDR1 LNHDA, CDR2 SQIVND (reference sequence). CDR3 sequence: CASSIETGEKLFF. The CDR3 nucleotides are TGTGCCAGTAGTATAGAGACGGGTGAAAAACTGTTTTTT.

This chain links TRBV28 with TRBJ1-2; 10 bases align to TRBD1. CDR3 length: 15 residues. Germline V gene sequence: CDR1 MDHEN, CDR2 SYDVKM. J lost 8 bases, V lost 4 bases, and 10 bases had no gene match. This chain's CDR3 is CASSSPRTGGYGYTF. CDR3 coding DNA: TGTGCCAGCAGTTCACCCCGGACAGGGGGTTACGGCTACACCTTC.

This clone occurred a few times. The chain is built from TRBV4-1 and TRBJ1-1; D perhaps matches TRBD1 (5 bases). Germline assignment: CDR1 MGHRA and CDR2 YSYEKL. The CDR3 extends over 14 amino acids. Trimming removed 1 base at V and 4 bases at J, with 10 bases between. The CDR3 bases are TGCGCCAGCAGCCAAGGTAGGGGAGGCACTGAAGCTTTCTTT. It specifies CASSQGRGGTEAFF.

V usage is TRBV28 and J usage is TRBJ2-6; D gene unclear. The CDR3 spans 14 residues. Germline-derived CDR1 and CDR2 are MDHEN and SYDVKM. Trimming removed 6 bases at V and 0 bases at J, with 6 bases between. This chain's CDR3 is CASSLYSGANVLTF. The CDR3 DNA reads TGTGCCAGCAGCCTATACTCTGGGGCCAACGTCCTGACTTTC.

The V gene is TRBV14, the J gene TRBJ1-1; 7 bases agree with TRBD1. The CDR3 is 10 amino acids. CDR1 SGHDN and CDR2 FVKESK come from the germline V gene. V shed 10 bases and J 10 bases; nucleotides not matched to a gene: 6. The CDR3 is CAKRGLPAFF. The CDR3 DNA reads as TGTGCCAAAAGGGGGCTCCCAGCTTTCTTT.

The gene calls are TRBV4-3 and TRBJ2-1; D is perhaps TRBD2 (6 bases). The CDR3 length is 15 residues. V gave up 2 bases and J gave up 1 base, with 9 bases separating them. Germline-derived CDR1 and CDR2 are LGHNA and YSLEER. The CDR3 reads CASSQMGLSYNEQFF. DNA for the CDR3: TGCGCCAGCAGCCAAATGGGACTGTCCTACAATGAGCAGTTCTTC.

The chain couples TRBV5-4 to TRBJ2-1; D not resolved. Deletions cut 1 base from V and 7 bases from J, with 6 bases between. CDR3 length: 12 residues. Germline V gives CDR1 SGHNT, CDR2 YYREEE (reference sequence). This chain's CDR3 is CASSLITNEQFF. Here the CDR3 DNA reads TGTGCCAGCAGCTTGATTACAAATGAGCAGTTCTTC.